Listed below are T cell receptor beta chains from one sample, sequenced in a study of patients and donors after allogeneic stem cell transplantation. TCRdb re-called the RT-PCR reads with MiXCR, one entry per CDR3 protein. This table holds roughly 960,000 distinct CDR3 sequences, roughly 18% found once. The sequenced sample consisted of blood, either unsorted or a sorted T cell fraction (not recorded which). The receptor source for this set is a human donor who was either an allogeneic HSCT recipient or a stem cell or donor lymphocyte infusion donor (not recorded which). It is not recorded whose cells these are; they may come from a transplant donor. The CDR3 runs from the conserved cysteine through the conserved F or W. Each record gives: V gene, J gene, clone size, D gene, CDR3 protein, CDR3 DNA. The D gene is left open where the match is weak. The size field is filled for only some rows; it gives once, few, many or a size class.

V gene: TRBV7-7
J gene: TRBJ2-1
clone size: .
D gene: .
CDR3 protein: CASSPGGQSFNEQFF
CDR3 DNA: TGTGCTAGCAGCCCCGGGGGACAGTCCTTCAATGAGCAGTTCTTC

V gene: TRBV6-5
J gene: TRBJ2-7
clone size: .
D gene: .
CDR3 protein: CASSYGGNRAREQYF
CDR3 DNA: TGTGCCAGCAGTTATGGCGGTAACAGGGCTCGAGAGCAGTACTTC

V gene: TRBV4-1
J gene: TRBJ1-5
clone size: .
D gene: .
CDR3 protein: CASSQLLGGPQHF
CDR3 DNA: TGCGCCAGCAGCCAACTTCTAGGCGGGCCCCAGCATTTT

V gene: TRBV27
J gene: TRBJ2-3
clone size: .
D gene: TRBD2
CDR3 protein: CASSSAGLDTDTQYF
CDR3 DNA: TGTGCCAGCAGTTCAGCGGGACTAGATACAGATACGCAGTATTTT

V gene: TRBV6-5
J gene: TRBJ2-3
clone size: .
D gene: .
CDR3 protein: CASSYQNTDTQYF
CDR3 DNA: TGTGCCAGCAGTTACCAGAACACAGATACGCAGTATTTT

V gene: TRBV18
J gene: TRBJ2-1
clone size: .
D gene: TRBD2
CDR3 protein: CASSPGLAESNEQFF
CDR3 DNA: TGTGCCAGCTCACCCGGACTAGCGGAGAGCAATGAGCAGTTCTTC

V gene: TRBV6-1
J gene: TRBJ2-2
clone size: .
D gene: TRBD1
CDR3 protein: CASSTRQGGSNTGELFF
CDR3 DNA: TGTGCCAGCAGTACCCGACAGGGGGGGTCCAACACCGGGGAGCTGTTTTTT

V gene: TRBV9
J gene: TRBJ2-3
clone size: .
D gene: .
CDR3 protein: CASGQGTDTQYF
CDR3 DNA: TGTGCCAGCGGGCAGGGCACAGATACGCAGTATTTT

V gene: TRBV9
J gene: TRBJ1-4
clone size: .
D gene: .
CDR3 protein: CASSIGIPGGEKLFF
CDR3 DNA: TGTGCCAGCAGCATCGGGATCCCGGGCGGTGAAAAACTGTTTTTT

V gene: TRBV6-5
J gene: TRBJ2-2
clone size: few
D gene: TRBD1
CDR3 protein: CASSSATGELTGELFF
CDR3 DNA: TGTGCCAGCAGTTCCGCGACAGGGGAACTTACCGGGGAGCTGTTTTTT

V gene: TRBV15
J gene: TRBJ2-1
clone size: few
D gene: .
CDR3 protein: CATSMGVAQAGDEQFF
CDR3 DNA: TGTGCCACCAGCATGGGGGTAGCACAAGCAGGCGATGAGCAGTTCTTC

V gene: TRBV20-1
J gene: TRBJ1-6
clone size: .
D gene: .
CDR3 protein: CSARPWTSYNSPLHF
CDR3 DNA: TGCAGTGCTAGGCCCTGGACCTCCTATAATTCACCCCTCCACTTT

V gene: TRBV5-1
J gene: TRBJ2-5
clone size: .
D gene: .
CDR3 protein: CASSLEGSFHEETQYF
CDR3 DNA: TGCGCCAGCAGCTTGGAGGGTAGCTTCCACGAAGAGACCCAGTACTTC

V gene: TRBV7-3
J gene: TRBJ2-3
clone size: few
D gene: TRBD2
CDR3 protein: CASSLGVGLPGDTQYF
CDR3 DNA: TGTGCCAGCAGCTTAGGCGTGGGACTACCAGGGGATACGCAGTATTTT

V gene: TRBV6-5
J gene: TRBJ2-7
clone size: .
D gene: .
CDR3 protein: CASSYVASDYEQYF
CDR3 DNA: TGTGCCAGCAGTTACGTCGCTAGCGACTACGAGCAGTACTTC

V gene: TRBV7-6
J gene: TRBJ2-5
clone size: .
D gene: .
CDR3 protein: CASTRGAGPETQYF
CDR3 DNA: TGTGCCAGCACCCGGGGGGCGGGACCAGAGACCCAGTACTTC

V gene: TRBV5-1
J gene: TRBJ1-2
clone size: .
D gene: TRBD1
CDR3 protein: CASSLARQGEAGYTF
CDR3 DNA: TGCGCCAGCAGCTTGGCCCGGCAGGGGGAGGCTGGCTACACCTTC

V gene: TRBV7-3
J gene: TRBJ1-2
clone size: .
D gene: .
CDR3 protein: CASSLTRIGGIRGGYTF
CDR3 DNA: TGTGCCAGCAGCTTAACTCGAATAGGGGGGATTCGTGGTGGCTACACCTTC

V gene: TRBV12-3/TRBV12-4
J gene: TRBJ2-7
clone size: .
D gene: .
CDR3 protein: CASSPLLGPYEQYF
CDR3 DNA: TGTGCCAGCAGTCCACTACTAGGACCTTACGAGCAGTACTTC

V gene: TRBV12-3/TRBV12-4
J gene: TRBJ2-7
clone size: many
D gene: TRBD1
CDR3 protein: CASSPRDRVVEQYF
CDR3 DNA: TGTGCCAGCAGCCCTCGGGACAGGGTGGTCGAGCAGTACTTC

V gene: TRBV5-5
J gene: TRBJ2-5
clone size: .
D gene: .
CDR3 protein: CASSLYVPETQYF
CDR3 DNA: TGTGCCAGCAGCTTATACGTCCCAGAGACCCAGTACTTC

V gene: TRBV5-4
J gene: TRBJ1-1
clone size: few
D gene: .
CDR3 protein: CASSPVAGGTEAFF
CDR3 DNA: TGTGCCAGCAGTCCTGTAGCGGGGGGCACTGAAGCTTTCTTT

V gene: TRBV24-1
J gene: TRBJ2-1
clone size: few
D gene: TRBD1
CDR3 protein: CATSDPPGQGSNEQFF
CDR3 DNA: TGTGCCACCAGTGACCCTCCGGGACAGGGGTCAAATGAGCAGTTCTTC

V gene: TRBV24-1
J gene: TRBJ2-1
clone size: .
D gene: .
CDR3 protein: CATSDTESAYVTDEQFF
CDR3 DNA: TGTGCCACCAGTGATACTGAGAGCGCCTACGTAACAGACGAGCAGTTCTTC

V gene: TRBV5-1
J gene: TRBJ2-3
clone size: few
D gene: TRBD2
CDR3 protein: CASSRGRAGAGVTQYF
CDR3 DNA: TGCGCCAGCAGCCGGGGGCGAGCGGGGGCTGGCGTTACGCAGTATTTT

V gene: TRBV12-3/TRBV12-4
J gene: TRBJ1-1
clone size: many
D gene: TRBD1
CDR3 protein: CASSPQGAYGTEAFF
CDR3 DNA: TGTGCCAGCAGTCCACAGGGGGCGTATGGCACTGAAGCTTTCTTT

V gene: TRBV14
J gene: TRBJ1-6
clone size: once
D gene: .
CDR3 protein: CASSPQGPTNSPLHF
CDR3 DNA: TGTGCCAGCAGCCCTCAGGGGCCCACGAATTCACCCCTCCACTTT

V gene: TRBV30
J gene: TRBJ1-1
clone size: .
D gene: .
CDR3 protein: CAWGRDTEAFF
CDR3 DNA: TGTGCCTGGGGGAGGGACACTGAAGCTTTCTTT

V gene: TRBV20-1
J gene: TRBJ2-7
clone size: few
D gene: .
CDR3 protein: CSASVRGYEQYF
CDR3 DNA: TGCAGTGCTAGTGTGCGAGGCTACGAGCAGTACTTC

V gene: TRBV6-1
J gene: TRBJ2-2
clone size: .
D gene: .
CDR3 protein: CASSVARGASNTGELFF
CDR3 DNA: TGTGCCAGCAGTGTGGCGCGGGGAGCCTCGAACACCGGGGAGCTGTTTTTT

V gene: TRBV20-1
J gene: TRBJ2-3
clone size: .
D gene: .
CDR3 protein: CSASERTDTQYF
CDR3 DNA: TGCAGTGCTAGTGAACGCACAGATACGCAGTATTTT

V gene: TRBV30
J gene: TRBJ2-7
clone size: .
D gene: .
CDR3 protein: CAWSVLNRRSEQYF
CDR3 DNA: TGTGCCTGGAGTGTTCTTAACAGAAGGTCCGAGCAGTACTTC

V gene: TRBV5-1
J gene: TRBJ2-4
clone size: .
D gene: .
CDR3 protein: CASSLDSFIAKNIQYF
CDR3 DNA: TGCGCCAGCAGCTTGGATAGCTTTATAGCCAAAAACATTCAGTACTTC

V gene: TRBV2
J gene: TRBJ2-4
clone size: few
D gene: .
CDR3 protein: CARDAGARNIQYF
CDR3 DNA: TGTGCCAGGGACGCAGGGGCCCGGAACATTCAGTACTTC

V gene: TRBV12-3/TRBV12-4
J gene: TRBJ1-4
clone size: many
D gene: .
CDR3 protein: CASKSRQRFEKLFF
CDR3 DNA: TGTGCCAGCAAAAGTAGGCAAAGGTTTGAAAAACTGTTTTTT

V gene: TRBV2
J gene: TRBJ1-5
clone size: few
D gene: .
CDR3 protein: CASSVDDRRNQPQHF
CDR3 DNA: TGTGCCAGCAGTGTAGACGACAGAAGGAATCAGCCCCAGCATTTT

V gene: TRBV20-1
J gene: TRBJ2-5
clone size: .
D gene: TRBD1
CDR3 protein: CSARPGGYETQYF
CDR3 DNA: TGCAGTGCTAGACCAGGGGGCTACGAGACCCAGTACTTC

V gene: TRBV5-1
J gene: TRBJ1-2
clone size: few
D gene: TRBD1
CDR3 protein: CASYTTGGENYGYTF
CDR3 DNA: TGCGCCAGCTATACTACAGGGGGAGAAAACTATGGCTACACCTTC

V gene: TRBV4-3
J gene: TRBJ2-1
clone size: few
D gene: TRBD1
CDR3 protein: CASSQDVRTGGNEQFF
CDR3 DNA: TGCGCCAGCAGCCAAGATGTACGGACAGGGGGGAATGAGCAGTTCTTC

V gene: TRBV5-1
J gene: TRBJ2-7
clone size: few
D gene: .
CDR3 protein: CASSLKTPSYEQYF
CDR3 DNA: TGCGCCAGCAGCTTGAAGACCCCCTCCTACGAGCAGTACTTC

V gene: TRBV6-1
J gene: TRBJ2-1
clone size: .
D gene: TRBD2
CDR3 protein: CASMGLAGLNEQFF
CDR3 DNA: TGTGCCAGCATGGGACTAGCGGGATTGAATGAGCAGTTCTTC

V gene: TRBV6-5
J gene: TRBJ2-3
clone size: .
D gene: TRBD1
CDR3 protein: CASSYGQGADTQYF
CDR3 DNA: TGTGCCAGCAGTTACGGACAGGGTGCAGATACGCAGTATTTT

V gene: TRBV30
J gene: TRBJ2-7
clone size: .
D gene: .
CDR3 protein: CAWSRGGHYEQYF
CDR3 DNA: TGTGCCTGGTCTCGGGGCGGCCACTACGAGCAGTACTTC

V gene: TRBV29-1
J gene: TRBJ2-3
clone size: many
D gene: .
CDR3 protein: CSVGASEGSTQYF
CDR3 DNA: TGCAGCGTTGGGGCTAGCGAAGGGAGTACGCAGTATTTT

V gene: TRBV12-3/TRBV12-4
J gene: TRBJ2-7
clone size: few
D gene: .
CDR3 protein: CASSPGHKFAYEQYF
CDR3 DNA: TGTGCCAGCAGCCCGGGACACAAGTTCGCCTACGAGCAGTACTTC

V gene: TRBV12-3/TRBV12-4
J gene: TRBJ1-5
clone size: many
D gene: .
CDR3 protein: CASSFGVQPQHF
CDR3 DNA: TGTGCCAGCAGTTTCGGGGTTCAGCCCCAGCATTTT

V gene: TRBV12-3/TRBV12-4
J gene: TRBJ1-5
clone size: many
D gene: .
CDR3 protein: CASRIQGGNQPQHF
CDR3 DNA: TGTGCCAGCAGGATTCAGGGTGGCAATCAGCCCCAGCATTTT

V gene: TRBV7-8
J gene: TRBJ1-1
clone size: .
D gene: TRBD1
CDR3 protein: CASSSSAGGLGTEAFF
CDR3 DNA: TGTGCCAGCAGCTCATCAGCAGGGGGTTTGGGCACTGAAGCTTTCTTT

V gene: TRBV4-3
J gene: TRBJ2-1
clone size: few
D gene: .
CDR3 protein: CASSQGSDSGEQFF
CDR3 DNA: TGCGCCAGCAGCCAAGGCAGCGACTCGGGTGAGCAGTTCTTC

V gene: TRBV12-3/TRBV12-4
J gene: TRBJ1-6
clone size: few
D gene: .
CDR3 protein: CASSLASGNSPLHF
CDR3 DNA: TGTGCCAGCAGTTTAGCCTCCGGGAATTCACCCCTCCACTTT

V gene: TRBV20-1
J gene: TRBJ2-1
clone size: .
D gene: .
CDR3 protein: CSARGKRNEQFF
CDR3 DNA: TGCAGTGCTAGAGGGAAAAGGAATGAGCAGTTCTTC

V gene: TRBV20-1
J gene: TRBJ2-7
clone size: few
D gene: TRBD1
CDR3 protein: CSARGTQGDYEQYF
CDR3 DNA: TGCAGTGCTAGAGGCACTCAGGGGGACTACGAGCAGTACTTC

V gene: TRBV4-3
J gene: TRBJ1-2
clone size: few
D gene: .
CDR3 protein: CASSQDPAADYGYTF
CDR3 DNA: TGCGCCAGCAGCCAAGATCCAGCGGCAGACTATGGCTACACCTTC

V gene: TRBV20-1
J gene: TRBJ2-5
clone size: .
D gene: .
CDR3 protein: CSARDPQGQETQYF
CDR3 DNA: TGCAGTGCTAGAGATCCCCAGGGACAAGAGACCCAGTACTTC

V gene: TRBV9
J gene: TRBJ2-1
clone size: few
D gene: .
CDR3 protein: CASSPNVGDDEQFF
CDR3 DNA: TGTGCCAGCAGCCCCAACGTGGGGGACGATGAGCAGTTCTTC

V gene: TRBV11-2
J gene: TRBJ2-3
clone size: .
D gene: .
CDR3 protein: CASSSNGRAYTDTQYF
CDR3 DNA: TGTGCCAGCAGTTCGAATGGGCGGGCCTACACAGATACGCAGTATTTT

V gene: TRBV20-1
J gene: TRBJ2-3
clone size: .
D gene: TRBD2
CDR3 protein: CSAGIAGRTTSTDTQYF
CDR3 DNA: TGCAGTGCTGGCATAGCGGGGCGAACAACCAGCACAGATACGCAGTATTTT

V gene: TRBV12-3/TRBV12-4
J gene: TRBJ1-2
clone size: many
D gene: .
CDR3 protein: CASSFVTWGYTF
CDR3 DNA: TGTGCCAGCAGTTTTGTTACCTGGGGCTACACCTTC

V gene: TRBV18
J gene: TRBJ1-3
clone size: many
D gene: .
CDR3 protein: CASSTAGNTIYF
CDR3 DNA: TGTGCCAGCTCAACAGCCGGAAACACCATATATTTT